Shown below are 26 T cell receptor beta chains from a single sample sequenced in a study of blood T cell repertoires in COVID-19. Assay: immunoSEQ multiplex PCR; the TCRdb copy retains only in-frame clones and omits some. The top ten clones hold over 0.7% of a sample with 170,000 or so clones, approximately 90% of them seen once. The material sequenced was peripheral blood. These TCRs come from a woman between 18 and 29 years old who had recovered from COVID-19.

This sequence joins TRBV6-2 or TRBV6-3 and TRBJ2-5, with TRBD1 as a possible D gene (5 bases). The CDR3 length is 13 residues. V dropped 5 bases and J dropped 10 bases, with 17 bases sitting between them. Germline-derived CDR1 and CDR2 are MNHEY and SVGEGT. DNA of the CDR3: TGTGCCAGCAGTCGACCAGGGCCCCAGAACCAGTACTTC. The encoded protein is CASSRPGPQNQYF.

The rearrangement joins TRBV5-1 to TRBJ2-4, with 10 bases that match TRBD2. The CDR3 runs to 16 residues. Germline trimming cut 0 bases from V and 6 bases from J; bases unmatched to any gene: 6. Germline V gene lookup returns CDR1 SGHRS and CDR2 YFSETQ. The DNA for the CDR3 is TGCGCCAGCAGCTTGGTTCCTAGCGGGGGACTAAACATTCAGTACTTC. Residues: CASSLVPSGGLNIQYF.

The genes are TRBV4-1 and TRBJ2-3, with D tentatively TRBD1 (6 bases). Trimming left V 7 bases short and J 1 base short, with 12 bases between. Germline V gives CDR1 MGHRA, CDR2 YSYEKL. There are 14 residues in the CDR3. This chain's CDR3 is CASMARGGTDTQYF. Here the CDR3 DNA reads TGCGCCAGCATGGCCAGGGGAGGCACAGATACGCAGTATTTT.

J is TRBJ2-7 and V is TRBV21-1; the D call in the table, TRBD2, was not verified against the DNA. TRBV21-1 is deemed a pseudogene. This CDR3 has 16 amino acids. The CDR3 DNA reads TGTGCCAGCAGCACTCGACCGGAGGGTAATCTTGACGAGCAGTACGTC. Residues: CASSTRPEGNLDEQYV.

The genes are TRBV6-5 and TRBJ2-1, with D perhaps matching TRBD1 (5 bases). Germline values: CDR1 MNHEY, CDR2 SVGAGI. V was cut by 2 bases and J by 7 bases, with 18 bases left in between. The CDR3 extends over 16 amino acids. The CDR3 bases are TGTGCCAGCAGTTACCTTCAGGGTCAAGGAGATAATGAGCAGTTCTTC. Amino acid sequence: CASSYLQGQGDNEQFF.

The genes are TRBV7-3 and TRBJ2-7, with 8 bases fitting TRBD2. Germline-derived CDR1 and CDR2 are SGHTA and FQGTGA. The ends lost 8 bases at V and 5 bases at J; junction bases unmatched: 5. The CDR3 has 12 amino acids. The CDR3 DNA reads TGTGCCAGCGAGCGGGGGAGGCACGAGCAGTACTTC. Encoded protein: CASERGRHEQYF. The full variable domain, in which reference TRBV7-3 and TRBJ2-7 provide the parts outside the CDR3, is GAGVSQTPSNKVTEKGKYVELRCDPISGHTALYWYRQSLGQGPEFLIYFQGTGAADDSGLPNDRFFAVRPEGSVSTLKIQRTERGDSAVYLCASERGRHEQYFGPGTRLTVT.

The table lists this clone with a count of one. J is TRBJ1-6 and V is TRBV30; tentative D call: TRBD1 (5 bases). CDR1 and CDR2 (germline): GTSNPN, SVGIG (reference sequence). The CDR3 contains 16 residues. Between the trimmed V and J ends, which lost 1 base and 14 bases, there was a span of 24 bases. In nucleotides, the CDR3 is TGTGCCTGGAGTGCTCCAGGGCTGCCTCCATTCGAGTCCCTCCACTTT. This translates into CAWSAPGLPPFESLHF.

The CDR3 DNA reads TGCGCCAGCACCCAGGGGGGCACTGAAGCTTTCTTT. It yields the protein CASTQGGTEAFF. The rearrangement uses TRBV10-2 and TRBJ1-1; 7 bases agree with TRBD1. Germline-derived CDR1 and CDR2 are WSHSY and SAAADI. V lost 7 bases to trimming and J lost 4 bases; unmatched junction nucleotides: 3. The CDR3 is made up of 12 amino acids.

This rearrangement joins TRBV15 to TRBJ1-4, with TRBD1 matching 7 bases. J lost 1 base, V lost 1 base, and 6 bases had no gene match. In germline, CDR1 is LNHNV, CDR2 YYDKDF (reference sequence). CDR3 length: 17 residues. The CDR3 here is CATSRGQGWGTNEKLFF. For the CDR3, the DNA is TGTGCCACCAGCAGAGGACAGGGTTGGGGAACTAATGAAAAACTGTTTTTT.

This clone occurred a few times. The chain uses TRBV30 and TRBJ1-2; a weak D match, TRBD1 (6 bases). This CDR3 spans 14 amino acids. Germline CDR1 reads GTSNPN; CDR2 reads SVGIG (reference sequence). V was trimmed by 5 bases and J by 8 bases, leaving 21 bases between them. The CDR3 protein is CAWAEFGTHEGYTF. The CDR3 coding sequence is TGTGCCTGGGCTGAATTCGGGACACATGAGGGCTACACCTTC. The full variable domain, rest sourced from reference TRBV30 and TRBJ1-2, is SQTIHQWPATLVQPVGSPLSLECTVEGTSNPNLYWYRQAAGRGLQLLFYSVGIGQISSEVPQNLSASRPQDRQFILSSKKLLLSDSGFYLCAWAEFGTHEGYTFGSGTRLTVV.

The chain uses TRBV19 and TRBJ2-2, with 12 positions matching TRBD2. This CDR3 has 17 residues. Trimming took 9 bases from V and 6 from J; bases not matched to a gene: 14. The germline CDR1 and CDR2 sequences are LNHDA and SQIVND (reference sequence). Here the CDR3 DNA reads TGTGCCAGCCATATGACTAGCGGGAGAGGGTTTGCCGGGGAGCTGTTTTTT. Residues: CASHMTSGRGFAGELFF.

Only one count was recorded for this clone. The chain combines TRBV11-3 with TRBJ2-1; TRBD2 might be the D (6 bases). Trimming took off 1 base at V and 3 bases at J, with 10 bases between the two ends. In germline, CDR1 is SGHNT, CDR2 YENEEA. The CDR3 covers 15 residues. The CDR3 coding sequence is TGTGCCAGCAGCTTAGGGCTAGCGAACTACAATGAGCAGTTCTTC. It is translated as CASSLGLANYNEQFF.

The gene calls are TRBV6-1 and TRBJ2-1; 11 positions match TRBD2. Germline V gene sequence: CDR1 MNHNS, CDR2 SASEGT. The CDR3 is 16 amino acids. J lost 4 bases, V lost 3 bases, and 5 bases had no gene match. The CDR3 nucleotides are TGTGCCAGCAGTGAGATAGCGGGAGGGTATTACAATGAGCAGTTCTTC. Encoded protein: CASSEIAGGYYNEQFF.

This clone was detected many times. The chain joins TRBV5-1 to TRBJ1-3; the D gene is possibly TRBD1 (5 bases). V was pared by 4 bases and J by 0 bases, with 11 bases between. This CDR3 spans 15 amino acids. The germline V gene encodes CDR1 SGHRS and CDR2 YFSETQ. The CDR3 reads CASSGEGYSGNTIYF. CDR3 sequence (DNA): TGCGCCAGCAGCGGGGAGGGGTACTCTGGAAACACCATATATTTT.

This clone occurred once. The genes are TRBV10-3 and TRBJ2-1, with D tentatively TRBD2 (7 bases). V was pared by 8 bases and J by 6 bases, with 20 bases between. The CDR3 runs 15 residues. The germline V gene encodes CDR1 ENHRY and CDR2 SYGVKD. CDR3 bases: TGTGCCATCGGAAAAGGGGGGGGCGCCGGCAATGAGCAGTTCTTC. Its translation: CAIGKGGGAGNEQFF.

This chain uses TRBV7-9 with TRBJ2-2, with 7 bases that match TRBD2. CDR1 is SEHNR and CDR2 is FQNEAQ in the germline V gene (reference sequence). The V and J ends lost 4 bases and 4 bases, in that order; junction bases with no gene match: 12. The CDR3 spans 17 residues. CDR3: CASSSLGGVGLTGELFF. The CDR3 DNA sequence: TGTGCCAGCAGCTCCCTGGGGGGGGTCGGGCTCACCGGGGAGCTGTTTTTT.

The chain carries TRBV11-1 and TRBJ2-2, with 7 bases fitting TRBD1. J gave up 6 bases and V 6 bases, and 7 bases lay outside the gene matches. CDR3 size: 14 residues. Germline-derived CDR1 and CDR2 are SGHAT and FQDESV (reference sequence). Here the CDR3 reads CASRKQGLAGELFF. The CDR3 DNA sequence: TGTGCCAGCAGAAAACAGGGGTTGGCCGGGGAGCTGTTTTTT. Supplemented by reference TRBV11-1 and TRBJ2-2, the full variable domain reads EAEVAQSPRYKITEKSQAVAFWCDPISGHATLYWYRQILGQGPELLVQFQDESVVDDSQLPKDRFSAERLKGVDSTLKIQPAELGDSAMYLCASRKQGLAGELFFGEGSRLTVL.

This sequence joins TRBV11-3 and TRBJ2-3, with TRBD2 matching 8 bases. The germline V gene has CDR1 SGHNT and CDR2 YENEEA. The CDR3 runs 15 residues. V lost 2 bases to trimming and J lost 2 bases; unmatched junction nucleotides: 3. The CDR3: CASSLTGGSTDTQYF. The CDR3 DNA sequence: TGTGCCAGCAGCTTAACGGGAGGGTCCACAGATACGCAGTATTTT.

This clone was observed once. For the CDR3, the DNA is TGTGCCAGCAGCACCCGACCAGGATACGAGCAGTACTTC. Translating gives CASSTRPGYEQYF. The rearrangement joins TRBV7-2 to TRBJ2-7, with no clear D. This CDR3 region has 13 residues. The V gene's germline CDR1 is SGHTA and CDR2 FQGNSA. Trimming cost V 5 bases and J 4 bases, with 12 bases left between them.

V gene TRBV11-2 combines with J gene TRBJ2-7; possibly TRBD2 for D (6 bases). V was trimmed by 3 bases and J by 4 bases, leaving 13 bases between them. CDR3 length equals 14 residues. Germline CDR1 and CDR2: SGHAT and FQNNGV. The CDR3 DNA reads TGTGCCAGCAGCTTCAGCGGCGGAGGGTACGAGCAGTACTTC. Amino acid sequence: CASSFSGGGYEQYF.

This sequence joins TRBV9 and TRBJ2-7; TRBD2 might be the D (5 bases). CDR1 is SGDLS, CDR2 YYNGEE, per germline. With 0 bases removed from V and 5 bases from J, the gap between germline ends came to 15 bases. The CDR3 runs to 15 residues. CDR3 DNA: TGTGCCAGCAGCGTAGGAGGGTATTTATGGGACGAGCAGTACGTC. Translation: CASSVGGYLWDEQYV.

The rearrangement joins TRBV9 to TRBJ2-1, with 11 bases lining up with TRBD1. This CDR3 is 16 amino acids long. V lost 4 bases to trimming and J lost 6 bases; unmatched junction nucleotides: 9. Germline assignment: CDR1 SGDLS and CDR2 YYNGEE. In DNA, the CDR3 is TGTGCCAGCAGCTCAGGGGACAGGGGGTCCCCCAATGAGCAGTTCTTC. Translating it yields CASSSGDRGSPNEQFF.

This clone was detected only once. This chain connects TRBV11-3 to TRBJ2-5; TRBD1 agrees at 7 bases. The CDR3 sequence is 15 residues long. V shed 6 bases and J 1 base; nucleotides not matched to a gene: 8. Germline V lookup: CDR1 SGHNT, CDR2 YENEEA. CDR3 in amino acids: CASRPRDRTQETQYF. The CDR3 region has the DNA TGTGCCAGCAGGCCCAGGGACAGAACCCAAGAGACCCAGTACTTC.

The V and J genes are TRBV5-1 and TRBJ2-5; TRBD1 agrees at 8 bases. This CDR3 spans 16 amino acids. V lost 0 bases, J lost 2 bases, and 6 bases stayed unmatched. Germline V gene lookup returns CDR1 SGHRS and CDR2 YFSETQ. The CDR3: CASSLARGPVQETQYF. The CDR3 region has the DNA TGCGCCAGCAGCTTGGCCAGGGGGCCCGTACAAGAGACCCAGTACTTC.

This chain links TRBV3-1 (or the pseudogene TRBV3-2) with TRBJ1-1, with 8 bases that match TRBD1. This CDR3 spans 14 amino acids. The germline CDR1 and CDR2 sequences are LGHDT and YNNKEL (reference sequence). The trim removed 1 base at V and 5 bases at J, leaving 3 bases unmatched. As DNA, the CDR3 is TGTGCCAGCAGCCAAGGGACAGGGATAACTGAAGCTTTCTTT. It is translated as CASSQGTGITEAFF.

V gene TRBV4-2 combines with J gene TRBJ2-1; the match to TRBD1 covers 10 bases. The CDR3 runs 18 residues. Unmatched junction bases numbered 13, after V lost 0 bases and J lost 8 bases. Per the germline V gene, CDR1 is LGHNA and CDR2 is YNFKEQ. In DNA, the CDR3 is TGTGCCAGCAGCCAAGAACCCTCGGCCGGGACAGGGGTTTATGAGCAGTTCTTC. Translation: CASSQEPSAGTGVYEQFF.